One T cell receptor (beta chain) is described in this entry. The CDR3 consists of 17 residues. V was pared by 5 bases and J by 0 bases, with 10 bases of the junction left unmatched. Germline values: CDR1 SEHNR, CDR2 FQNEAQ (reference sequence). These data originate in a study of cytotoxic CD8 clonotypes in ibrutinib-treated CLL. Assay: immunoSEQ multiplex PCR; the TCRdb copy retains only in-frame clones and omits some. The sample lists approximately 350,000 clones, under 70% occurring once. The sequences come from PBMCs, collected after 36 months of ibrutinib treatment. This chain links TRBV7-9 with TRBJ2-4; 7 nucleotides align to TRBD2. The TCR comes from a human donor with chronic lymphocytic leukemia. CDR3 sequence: CASSRLTSDTAKNIQYF. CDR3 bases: TGTGCCAGCAGCCGACTCACTAGCGACACAGCCAAAAACATTCAGTACTTC.